This T cell receptor (beta chain) came from a study of shared clonotypes between healthy human individuals. Turning to the study itself: The cohort had two women and a few men, ages 18 to 49.

The table came from immunoSEQ multiplex PCR; TCRdb's copy has only in-frame clones and leaves some out. The sample has about 2.3 million clones, about 90% seen once. CDR1 and CDR2 from the germline V gene are SGHRS and YFSETQ. The CDR3 totals 14 residues. The V segment lost 1 base and the J segment 1 base; nucleotides outside the gene matches: 2. The clonotype was recovered from a man aged 18 to 30 in good health. Some clones in this sample may be carry-over from other donors' samples. Sequencing input: naive CD4+ T cells from PBMCs. Subset reported: CD45RA+ positively selected. The chain joins TRBV5-1 to TRBJ2-7, with 7 bases fitting TRBD1. CDR3: CASSLTDRSYEQYF. CDR3 sequence (DNA): TGCGCCAGCAGCTTGACGGACAGGTCCTACGAGCAGTACTTC.